These 6 T cell receptor beta chains came from one sample sequenced in a study of Graves' ophthalmopathy and Graves' hyperthyroidism (dated by TCRdb to between 2018 and 2020). For sequencing, an Illumina HiSeq 2000 was employed. For repertoire sequencing, TCR beta CDR3 regions were amplified from RNA transcripts. A first-round RT-PCR used HTBI primers with the Qiagen OneStep RT-PCR kit, followed by a second-round multiplex PCR, size selection and purification. TCRdb applied fastp at Q25 and MiXCR to the public reads, then kept only in-frame beta chains. Identical CDR3 proteins give one entry, which carries the most common genes and DNA. The sample includes approximately 210,000 distinct CDR3 sequences, with 20% to 25% observed a single time. Approximately 39% of the sample goes to the ten largest clones. Sequenced input: peripheral blood. The origin of the receptors is a woman aged 50 to 65 with Graves' ophthalmopathy. Donor details come from another sample of the same person, matched by shared clones.

J is TRBJ2-2 and V is TRBV27; no reliable D call. Germline CDR1 reads MNHEY; CDR2 reads SMNVEV (reference sequence). Trimming took 3 bases from V and 0 from J, leaving 8 bases between them. The CDR3 sequence is 15 residues long. This chain's CDR3 is CASSFGSSNTGELFF. CDR3 nucleotides: TGTGCCAGCAGTTTCGGCAGCTCGAACACCGGGGAGCTGTTTTTT.

This clonotype has ten or more counts. This chain joins TRBV11-2 and TRBJ2-7, with D tentatively TRBD1 or TRBD2 (6 bases each). In germline, CDR1 is SGHAT, CDR2 FQNNGV. The CDR3 has 15 residues. Trimming left V 4 bases short and J 0 bases short, with 13 bases between. CDR3 in amino acids: CASSWGGQTSYEQYF. The CDR3 DNA follows: TGTGCCAGCAGCTGGGGAGGACAGACCTCCTACGAGCAGTACTTC.

This clonotype was counted at least ten times. This sequence joins TRBV20-1 and TRBJ1-1; perhaps TRBD1 as D (5 bases). CDR3 length: 12 residues. CDR1 DFQATT and CDR2 SNEGSKA come from the germline V gene (reference sequence). Trimming left V 6 bases short and J 6 bases short, with 14 bases between. CDR3 DNA: TGCAGTGCCTTTTTGGGGGTCTCTGAAGCTTTCTTT. It yields the protein CSAFLGVSEAFF.

This clonotype was seen repeatedly, ten times or more. The V call is TRBV6-1, the J call TRBJ1-1, with D hard to call. The germline V and J ends were trimmed by 7 bases and 0 bases, with 9 bases remaining between them. CDR1 is MNHNS, CDR2 SASEGT, per germline. The CDR3 has 13 residues. CDR3 DNA sequence: TGTGCCAGCATCCCCCAGATGAACACTGAAGCTTTCTTT. Its protein is CASIPQMNTEAFF.

This clonotype occurred many times. The chain recombines TRBV7-2 with TRBJ1-5; possibly TRBD1 for D (6 bases). Germline CDR1 is SGHTA and CDR2 is FQGNSA. The V gene lost 3 bases and the J gene lost 1 base, with 16 bases spanning the gap. The CDR3 contains 17 residues. In nucleotides, the CDR3 is TGTGCCAGCAGCTTGCGGTCGGGGGCGGGGAGCAATCAGCCCCAGCATTTT. It is translated as CASSLRSGAGSNQPQHF.

This clonotype occurred many times. CDR3 sequence reads: CASSSPGQAGELFF. CDR3 nucleotide sequence: TGTGCCAGCAGTTCACCGGGACAAGCCGGGGAGCTGTTTTTT. This chain joins TRBV6-5 and TRBJ2-2, with a weak D call TRBD1 (6 bases). The V gene lost 4 bases and the J gene lost 6 bases, with 12 bases spanning the gap. The germline V gene encodes CDR1 MNHEY and CDR2 SVGAGI. The CDR3 loop spans 14 amino acids.